The entry that follows covers one T cell receptor (beta chain) sequence. Its antigen is still unknown. This sample is drawn from a study of beta chain features in type 1 diabetes. Study results and limitations: Naive, central memory and regulatory TCRB repertoires appeared more similar among patients than healthy donors.

There are 16 residues in the CDR3. V lost 6 bases and J lost 7, with 24 bases in between. Germline lookup yields CDR1 SGHTA and CDR2 FQGNSA. The whole isolated RNA underwent reverse transcription, so sequencing captured expressed TCRB transcripts. This table comes from immunoSEQ multiplex PCR, and its TCRdb copy is limited to in-frame clones, with some not included. The sample records 860,000 or so clones, about a sixth being singletons. The TCR was taken from a woman in her late teens or twenties in good health. Input material: naive CD4+ T cells from blood. V usage is TRBV7-2 and J usage is TRBJ2-5; D is unresolved. The CDR3 reads CASSLNSPANRGTQYF. The CDR3 DNA reads TGTGCCAGCAGTCTTAACTCCCCGGCTAACCGTGGGACCCAGTACTTC.